This T cell receptor beta chain stems from a study of monozygotic twins with inflammatory bowel disease. From germline, CDR1 is SEHNR and CDR2 FQNEAQ (reference sequence). The CDR3 extends over 16 amino acids. TCRdb processed the 5' RACE reads again and assigns one entry to each CDR3 protein, with no DNA. The record lists approximately 400,000 distinct CDR3 sequences, of which the ten most abundant hold less than 2.5%. This clonotype was obtained from a human donor with ulcerative colitis or Crohn's disease, or a healthy co-twin of an affected twin (not recorded which). The gene calls are TRBV7-9 and TRBJ1-6. Source material: blood. The CDR3 is CASRPAGTSYNSPLHF.